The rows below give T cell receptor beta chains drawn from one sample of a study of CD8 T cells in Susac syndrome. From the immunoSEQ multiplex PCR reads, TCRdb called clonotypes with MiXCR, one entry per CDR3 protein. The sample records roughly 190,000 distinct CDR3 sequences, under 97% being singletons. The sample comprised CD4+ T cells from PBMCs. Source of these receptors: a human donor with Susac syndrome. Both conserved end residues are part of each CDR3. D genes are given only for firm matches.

CSARGDTQYF TGCAGTGCTAGAGGTGATACGCAGTATTTT TRBJ2-3 TRBV20-1 .
CASSLSRAMETQYF TGTGCCAGCAGCCTCTCCAGGGCTATGGAGACCCAGTACTTC TRBJ2-5 TRBV3-1 .
CAWRGPSGGTKNIQYF TGTGCCTGGAGGGGACCTAGCGGGGGAACCAAAAACATTCAGTACTTC TRBJ2-4 TRBV30 TRBD2
CAWSVLAGGPYYEQYF TGTGCCTGGAGTGTACTAGCGGGGGGCCCGTACTACGAGCAGTACTTC TRBJ2-7 TRBV30 TRBD2
CASGTSGGGYTDTQYF TGTGCCAGCGGGACTAGCGGGGGGGGTTACACAGATACGCAGTATTTT TRBJ2-3 TRBV10-3 TRBD2
CASSRQDSEYEQYF TGTGCCAGCAGCCGACAGGATTCAGAATACGAGCAGTACTTC TRBJ2-7 TRBV12-3/TRBV12-4 .
CASSPSQGPYGYTF TGCGCCAGCAGCCCGTCCCAGGGTCCCTATGGCTACACCTTC TRBJ1-2 TRBV5-1 .
CSVPDSSVNIQYF TGCAGCGTTCCAGACAGTTCAGTAAACATTCAGTACTTC TRBJ2-4 TRBV29-1 .
CATSRSGQGSPYEQYF TGTGCCACCAGCCGCTCAGGACAGGGGTCTCCCTACGAGCAGTACTTC TRBJ2-7 TRBV15 TRBD1
CSASSGQSLPDTEAFF TGCAGTGCTAGTTCCGGACAGTCACTCCCAGACACTGAAGCTTTCTTT TRBJ1-1 TRBV20-1 .
CASSQAGTGLYGYTF TGTGCCAGCTCCCAAGCCGGGACAGGGCTCTATGGCTACACCTTC TRBJ1-2 TRBV18 TRBD1
CSAIKDSSNYGYTF TGCAGTGCAATTAAGGACAGTTCTAACTATGGCTACACCTTC TRBJ1-2 TRBV20-1 .
CASSLGDRGGRAFF TGTGCCAGCAGTTTGGGGGACAGGGGAGGACGAGCTTTCTTT TRBJ1-1 TRBV12-3/TRBV12-4 TRBD1
CASSLRGAETQYF TGTGCCAGCAGCTTGAGAGGGGCAGAGACCCAGTACTTC TRBJ2-5 TRBV5-4 .
CASRLTWVGDEAFF TGTGCCAGCAGGCTGACATGGGTAGGTGATGAAGCTTTCTTT TRBJ1-1 TRBV27 .
CASSPLARGHNEQFF TGTGCCAGCAGCCCCCTGGCTAGAGGACACAATGAGCAGTTCTTC TRBJ2-1 TRBV3-1 .
CATRNWAGELFF TGTGCCACCAGGAACTGGGCCGGGGAGCTGTTTTTT TRBJ2-2 TRBV24-1 .
CSARDGGQGALSSYEQYF TGCAGTGCTAGAGATGGAGGACAGGGGGCCCTCAGCTCCTACGAGCAGTACTTC TRBJ2-7 TRBV20-1 TRBD1
CASNNYRAHGYTF TGTGCCAGCAACAATTACAGGGCCCACGGCTACACCTTC TRBJ1-2 TRBV5-6 .
CASSLDRQGVISDTQYF TGTGCCAGCAGCTTAGACCGACAGGGAGTCATTTCAGATACGCAGTATTTT TRBJ2-3 TRBV7-9 TRBD1
CASSLAGLDPDTQYF TGTGCCAGCAGCTTAGCAGGACTAGATCCAGATACGCAGTATTTT TRBJ2-3 TRBV7-2 TRBD2
CASSEQALNTEAFF TGTGCCAGCAGTGAACAGGCCCTGAACACTGAAGCTTTCTTT TRBJ1-1 TRBV2 .
CSARGASEAFF TGCAGTGCTAGGGGGGCCTCTGAAGCTTTCTTT TRBJ1-1 TRBV20-1 .
CATSDPGSNQPQHF TGTGCCACCAGTGATCCAGGTAGCAATCAGCCCCAGCATTTT TRBJ1-5 TRBV24-1 .
CASSQDMGNSPLHF TGTGCCAGCAGCCAAGATATGGGTAATTCACCCCTCCACTTT TRBJ1-6 TRBV3-1 .
CASSPLGAGSETQYF TGTGCCAGCAGCCCGCTGGGAGCGGGGTCGGAGACCCAGTACTTC TRBJ2-5 TRBV6-2/TRBV6-3 TRBD2
CAWGPDGFNQPQHF TGTGCCTGGGGTCCCGACGGTTTCAATCAGCCCCAGCATTTT TRBJ1-5 TRBV30 .